This T cell receptor (beta chain) was captured by sequencing in a study of cytomegalovirus exposure and HLA in healthy donors. Findings and limits, study-wide: Later genetic work tied a missense DCLRE1C variant to beta-chain V and J trimming. The availability of immune exposure information extended only to CMV serostatus.

The CDR3 totals 13 residues. The ends were cut back, 0 bases at V and 6 bases at J, with 8 bases in the middle. The V gene's germline CDR1 is LNHNV and CDR2 YYDKDF (reference sequence). In regard to this clone: Its antigen is unknown.

PCR involved 60 Vbeta and 13 Jbeta primers. Assay used: immunoSEQ multiplex PCR; TCRdb lists only in-frame clones, some missing. The profile shows 85,000 to 120,000 clones, 70% to 80% of them singletons. Sequencing was done on a sample of PBMCs. The rearrangement joins TRBV15 to TRBJ1-2, with no clear D. This receptor was obtained from a man aged 55 to 69 in good health and CMV-seronegative. The CDR3 DNA is TGTGCCACCAGCAGAGACAGACAAGATGGCTACACCTTC. This codes for CATSRDRQDGYTF. The entire variable domain, with the rest obtained from reference TRBV15 and TRBJ1-2, is as follows: DAMVIQNPRYQVTQFGKPVTLSCSQTLNHNVMYWYQQKSSQAPKLLFHYYDKDFNNEADTPDNFQSRRPNTSFCFLDIRSPGLGDTAMYLCATSRDRQDGYTFGSGTRLTVV.